This T cell receptor (beta chain) was profiled in a study of CD8 T cells in Susac syndrome. Sequencing of TCR beta covered CD8+ and CD4+ T cells obtained from blood. Treatment-naive patients with stable or active relapsing-remitting disease were the multiple sclerosis controls. An amount of RNA that ranged from about 0.45 to 1 ug was reverse transcribed with random hexamers. TCRdb itself ran the immunoSEQ multiplex PCR reads through MiXCR, one entry per CDR3 protein. The table includes fewer than 100,000 distinct CDR3 sequences, 91% detected once. Germline loops: CDR1 MNHEY, CDR2 SVGAGI. Trimming stripped 5 bases from V and 6 bases from J, with 12 bases between. This CDR3 comprises 13 residues.

The sequence was collected from a human donor with multiple sclerosis. The sequencing input was CD8+ T cells from PBMCs. V usage is TRBV6-5 and J usage is TRBJ2-3; D ambiguous. CDR3 DNA sequence: TGTGCCAGCAGTCCCCCGTTGTTCGATACGCAGTATTTT. It specifies CASSPPLFDTQYF.